This TCR beta chain stems from a study of T cells after yellow fever vaccination. The study made its TCR cDNA through 5'RACE template switching. That step introduced a universal primer site along with UMIs. TCRdb re-analysed the 5' RACE reads in MiXCR, keeping a single row per CDR3 protein. The sample lists about 260,000 distinct CDR3 sequences; 10% to 15% were seen once. Points on this clonotype: Its antigen is unknown.

Whole-study findings and limits: Only a minor proportion of clonotypes was detected across both CD4 and CD8 compartments. Abundant bulk-derived clonotypes could contaminate FACS-sorted repertoires.

The V and J ends lost 3 bases and 5 bases, in that order; junction bases with no gene match: 9. Germline CDR1 reads SNHLY; CDR2 reads FYNNEI. The length of the CDR3 is 16 residues. The chain joins TRBV2 to TRBJ2-5; 10 bases agree with TRBD2. The source was CD4+ T cells sorted from PBMCs, collected 45 days after the yellow fever booster vaccination. This clonotype originated in a man aged 30 to 39 who received the YFV17D yellow fever vaccine. Here the CDR3 DNA reads TGTGCCAGCAGTGACCGGGCTAGCGGGGGCTGGGAGACCCAGTACTTC. Protein product: CASSDRASGGWETQYF.